This T cell receptor beta chain is from a study of cytomegalovirus exposure and HLA in healthy donors. Study at large: Findings of an earlier analysis included 90 million to 120 million unique TCR beta sequences from 190 million or so T cells.

Broader study findings: There was a cluster of highly shared sequence variants that was likely a sequencing artifact. In vitro testing confirmed a few CMV-associated chains as specific for CMV antigens.

Remarks on this clone: The antigen is undetermined.

13 Jbeta primers and 60 Vbeta primers were used for the PCR. Sequencing was performed with immunoSEQ multiplex PCR; in TCRdb, only in-frame clones are kept and a portion is missing. The sample has 150,000 to 200,000 clones, 70% to 80% seen once. The sequencing sample was made of PBMCs. This receptor was identified in a woman aged 50 to 65 in good health and CMV-seronegative.

CDR3 residues: CASSQDTRTDTQYF. For the CDR3, the DNA is TGTGCCAGCAGCCAAGATACTAGAACAGATACGCAGTATTTT. The chain couples TRBV4-2 to TRBJ2-3; weak D call: TRBD2 (5 bases). V lost 0 bases to trimming and J lost 3 bases, with 7 bases between them. CDR3 size: 14 residues. Germline V gives CDR1 LGHNA, CDR2 YNFKEQ.